The clone carrying this T cell receptor beta chain was seen only once. The junction differs from germline at one of its ends, possibly a read error. This entry is derived from a study of CD8 T cells in Susac syndrome. When the RNA was reverse transcribed, random hexamers were used with an input of about 0.5 to 1 ug. It was immunoSEQ multiplex PCR that amplified TCR beta CDR3 across 54 Vbeta and 13 Jbeta. TCRdb used MiXCR to reprocess the immunoSEQ multiplex PCR reads, holding one entry per CDR3 protein. The data show 150,000 or so distinct CDR3 sequences, 85% to 95% seen once. Germline loops: CDR1 DFQATT, CDR2 SNEGSKA (reference sequence). The CDR3 sequence is 13 residues long. Sequencing targeted TCR beta in blood CD8+ and CD4+ T cells.

Sequenced input: CD4+ T cells from PBMCs. This TCR came from a human donor in good health. The V call is TRBV20-1, the J call TRBJ1-1; 8 bases agree with TRBD1. The CDR3: CSAGDRGRTEAFF. CDR3 sequence (DNA): TGCAGTGCTGGAGACAGGGGTAGGACTGAAGCTTTCTTT.